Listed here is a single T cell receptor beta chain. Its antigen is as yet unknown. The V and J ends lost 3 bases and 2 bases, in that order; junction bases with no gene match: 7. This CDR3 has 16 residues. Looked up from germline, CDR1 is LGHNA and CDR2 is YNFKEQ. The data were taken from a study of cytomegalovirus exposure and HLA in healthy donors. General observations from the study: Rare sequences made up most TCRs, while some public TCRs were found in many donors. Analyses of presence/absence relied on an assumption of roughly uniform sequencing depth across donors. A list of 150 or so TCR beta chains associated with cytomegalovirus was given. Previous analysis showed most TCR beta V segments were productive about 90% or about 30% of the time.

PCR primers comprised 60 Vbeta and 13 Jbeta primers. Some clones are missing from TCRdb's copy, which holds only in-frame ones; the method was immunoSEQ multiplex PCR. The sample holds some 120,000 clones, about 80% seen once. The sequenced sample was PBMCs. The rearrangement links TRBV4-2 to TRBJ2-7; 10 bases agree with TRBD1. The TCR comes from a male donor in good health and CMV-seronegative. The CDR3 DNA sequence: TGTGCCAGCAGCCATATCTCCGGGACAGGGGCCTACGAGCAGTACTTC. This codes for CASSHISGTGAYEQYF.